This is a list of T cell receptor beta chains from one sample in a study of cytomegalovirus exposure and HLA in healthy donors. Only in-frame clones appear in the TCRdb table, and some are missing; sequencing was by immunoSEQ multiplex PCR. Among about 200,000 clones listed, about an eighth were seen once. Sequenced input: PBMCs. The receptors stem from a man between 45 and 60 years old in good health and CMV-seropositive. Each CDR3 is given with its conserved first and last residue. Only some rows state a clone size, as once, few, many or a class for expanded clones.

abundance	len	j_gene	v_gene	CDR3aa
few	16	TRBJ1-6	TRBV27	CASSLGGSSYNSPLHF
NA	16	TRBJ1-6	TRBV14	CASSQGDRGYNSPLHF
NA	13	TRBJ1-1	TRBV6-5	CASRETPGAEAFF
NA	14	TRBJ2-3	TRBV4-2	CASSQAQGLDTQYF
NA	12	TRBJ2-7	TRBV6-5	CATRGGSYEQYF
few	12	TRBJ2-1	TRBV11-3	CASSLDRLEQFF
NA	13	TRBJ2-5	TRBV5-1	CASTRDRKETQYF
NA	14	TRBJ2-7	TRBV30	CAWSSWGGLREQYF
NA	14	TRBJ1-5	TRBV2	CASTLQGRGQPQHF
NA	14	TRBJ2-5	TRBV5-6	CASSPGLSWETQYF
NA	18	TRBJ1-2	TRBV29-1	CSVEDLGRHTSSSYGYTF
NA	18	TRBJ2-2	TRBV9	CASSVEGGASSGSGELFF
few	16	TRBJ2-2	TRBV9	CASSVGNSGVTGELFF
few	16	TRBJ2-2	TRBV5-1	CASSRLAGANTGELFF
NA	16	TRBJ1-4	TRBV5-1	CASSLGFEGSREKLFF
few	12	TRBJ1-1	TRBV7-3	CASSRGGTEAFF
few	16	TRBJ2-2	TRBV2	CASSGETSGAKGELFF
few	14	TRBJ2-1	TRBV4-3	CASSQEEGKNEQFF
NA	15	TRBJ2-3	TRBV7-9	CASSLEGPEERTQYF
few	14	TRBJ1-1	TRBV7-9	CASSRQGENTEAFF
NA	13	TRBJ2-3	TRBV9	CASSLQGADTQYF
NA	15	TRBJ1-3	TRBV27	CASSRTGTSGNTIYF
NA	13	TRBJ2-7	TRBV5-1	CASSLSDFYEQYF
NA	14	TRBJ2-2	TRBV19	CASSPGGLTGELFF
NA	14	TRBJ1-4	TRBV5-8	CASSRGQANEKLFF
NA	12	TRBJ1-1	TRBV11-2	CASSSGTGWPFF
few	15	TRBJ2-3	TRBV4-2	CASSQESGRTDTQYF
few	13	TRBJ1-2	TRBV6-5	CASFRGQGGGYTF
few	14	TRBJ2-7	TRBV2	CASLPETGGHEQYF
few	15	TRBJ2-1	TRBV7-9	CASSPWRGGHYEQFF
NA	15	TRBJ1-4	TRBV28	CASSFRGQGNEKLFF
NA	13	TRBJ1-1	TRBV5-1	CASSLNMNTEAFF
NA	16	TRBJ1-3	TRBV30	CACPVYRASSGNTIYF
NA	18	TRBJ2-7	TRBV5-4	CASSETGTGEGYMDEQYF
NA	14	TRBJ1-5	TRBV7-2	CASSPRGSGQPQHF
few	17	TRBJ2-1	TRBV27	CASSLSRGQGAWLEQFF
few	11	TRBJ2-5	TRBV7-2	CASSPRETQYF
few	15	TRBJ2-1	TRBV28	CASITGTGAYNEQFF
NA	17	TRBJ1-3	TRBV9	CASSPVLDIFSGNTIYF
NA	14	TRBJ1-5	TRBV19	CASVRQYSNQPQHF
few	14	TRBJ1-4	TRBV11-3	CASSPAGAREKLFF
NA	15	TRBJ1-4	TRBV19	CASSIGRVADEKLFF
NA	17	TRBJ1-1	TRBV11-3	CASSFETAISSNTEAFF
few	15	TRBJ2-2	TRBV5-1	CASSLQGANTGELFF
few	14	TRBJ1-4	TRBV9	CASSARATNEKLFF
few	14	TRBJ1-1	TRBV5-1	CASSSWTGATEAFF
few	15	TRBJ1-4	TRBV15	CATSASVATNEKLFF
NA	13	TRBJ2-5	TRBV4-3	CASSQYPGETQYF
few	15	TRBJ2-1	TRBV9	CASSMNDRGTNEQFF
NA	15	TRBJ1-5	TRBV19	CASSKTGPGDQPQHF
few	12	TRBJ1-2	TRBV6-5	CATTSGSYGYTF
few	13	TRBJ1-5	TRBV19	CASSIGGDRPQHF
few	15	TRBJ1-2	TRBV30	CAWSVPPPGGHGYTF
NA	15	TRBJ1-5	TRBV6-5	CASSYSGQGNQPQHF
NA	16	TRBJ2-6	TRBV6-5	CASSYGGASGANVLTF